This record covers a single T cell receptor (beta chain). Cohort placement rested on clinical history that participants reported themselves. Trimming cost V 4 bases and J 0 bases, with 15 bases left between them. Per germline, CDR1 MDHEN and CDR2 SYDVKM. The CDR3 spans 16 residues. This specimen comes from a study of blood T cell repertoires in COVID-19. In the study's own analysis: Reference gene primer amplification gave estimated nucleated cell counts. Here immunoSEQ multiplex PCR was the method, and the copy in TCRdb shows in-frame clones only, minus some. Clone size and the V and J calls come from that table; the DNA yielded D and trimming. The data hold about 200,000 clones, with 80% to 90% observed a single time.

The chain recombines TRBV28 with TRBJ1-1; maybe TRBD1 (6 bases). This receptor was obtained from a man younger than 45 who had recovered from COVID-19. Sequenced material: PBMCs or T cells enriched from blood (not recorded which). The CDR3: CASSSGTPRVNTEAFF. DNA of the CDR3: TGTGCCAGCAGTTCCGGGACACCGCGGGTGAACACTGAAGCTTTCTTT.